This TCR beta chain was identified in a study of T cell clonality in common variable immunodeficiency. This clone has a count of ten or more. The antigen is not known. Read data end 3 residues before the CDR3 end; the end is taken from the germline J gene. General study points: CVID subjects had higher TCRbeta clonality than healthy controls, most marked in about a third.

Libraries were prepared by immunoSEQ multiplex PCR; TCRdb keeps only in-frame clonotypes and omits some of them. The table lists about 52,000 clones, with no singletons. This CDR3 has 12 residues. Trimming took off 3 bases at V and 5 bases at J, with 7 bases between the two ends. CDR1 SNHLY and CDR2 FYNNEI come from the germline V gene. The sequence was obtained from a person aged 18-70 years in good health. Sequenced input: peripheral blood mononuclear cells. The chain carries TRBV2 and TRBJ1-2; D ambiguous. This CDR3 is CASSELPYGYTF. The sequenced part of the CDR3 DNA is TGTGCCAGCAGTGAGCTACCTTATGGC.